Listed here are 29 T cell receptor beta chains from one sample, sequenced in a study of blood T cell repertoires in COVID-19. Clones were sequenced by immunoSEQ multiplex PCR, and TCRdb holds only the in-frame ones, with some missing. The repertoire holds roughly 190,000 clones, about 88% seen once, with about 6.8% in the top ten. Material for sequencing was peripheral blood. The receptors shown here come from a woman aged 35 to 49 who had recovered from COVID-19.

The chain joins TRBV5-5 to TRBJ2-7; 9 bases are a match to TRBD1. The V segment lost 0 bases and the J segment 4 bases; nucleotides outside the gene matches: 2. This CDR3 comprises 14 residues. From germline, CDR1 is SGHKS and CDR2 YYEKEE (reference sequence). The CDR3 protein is CASSLDRGRYEQYF. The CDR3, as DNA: TGTGCCAGCAGCTTGGACAGGGGGCGATACGAGCAGTACTTC.

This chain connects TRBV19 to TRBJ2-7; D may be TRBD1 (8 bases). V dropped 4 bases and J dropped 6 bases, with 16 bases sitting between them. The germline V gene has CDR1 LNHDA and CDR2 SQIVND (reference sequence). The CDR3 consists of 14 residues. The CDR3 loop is CASSTRQGRAEQYF. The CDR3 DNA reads TGTGCCAGTAGTACACGACAGGGGAGGGCCGAGCAGTACTTC.

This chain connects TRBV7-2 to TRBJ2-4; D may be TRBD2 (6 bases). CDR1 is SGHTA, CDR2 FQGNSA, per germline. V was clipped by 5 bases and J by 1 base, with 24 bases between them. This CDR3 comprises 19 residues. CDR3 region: CASSRRFGTPEGAKNIQYF. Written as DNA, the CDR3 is TGTGCCAGCAGCCGTCGATTTGGGACTCCAGAGGGGGCCAAAAACATTCAGTACTTC. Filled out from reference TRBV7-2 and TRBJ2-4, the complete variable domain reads GAGVSQSPSNKVTEKGKDVELRCDPISGHTALYWYRQSLGQGLEFLIYFQGNSAPDKSGLPSDRFSAERTGGSVSTLTIQRTQQEDSAVYLCASSRRFGTPEGAKNIQYFGAGTRLSVL.

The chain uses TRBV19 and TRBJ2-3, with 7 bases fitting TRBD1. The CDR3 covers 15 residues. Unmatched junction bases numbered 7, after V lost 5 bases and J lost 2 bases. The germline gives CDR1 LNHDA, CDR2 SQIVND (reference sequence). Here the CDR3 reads CASSEPGQTTDTQYF. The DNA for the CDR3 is TGTGCCAGTAGTGAACCGGGACAGACCACAGATACGCAGTATTTT.

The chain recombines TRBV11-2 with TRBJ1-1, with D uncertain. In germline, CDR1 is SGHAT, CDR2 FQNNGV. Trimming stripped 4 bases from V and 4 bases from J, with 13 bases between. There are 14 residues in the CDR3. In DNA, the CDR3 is TGTGCCAGCAGCTCCCAGTTGATTCCCACTGAAGCTTTCTTT. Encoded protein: CASSSQLIPTEAFF. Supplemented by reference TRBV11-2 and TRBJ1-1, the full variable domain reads EAGVAQSPRYKIIEKRQSVAFWCNPISGHATLYWYQQILGQGPKLLIQFQNNGVVDDSQLPKDRFSAERLKGVDSTLKIQPAKLEDSAVYLCASSSQLIPTEAFFGQGTRLTVV.

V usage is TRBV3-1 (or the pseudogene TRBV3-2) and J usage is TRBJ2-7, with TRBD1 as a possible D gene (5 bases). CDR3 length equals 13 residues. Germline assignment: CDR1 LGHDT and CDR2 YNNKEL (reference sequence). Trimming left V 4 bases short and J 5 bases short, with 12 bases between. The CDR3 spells CASSPRPRDEQYF. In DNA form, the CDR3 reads TGTGCCAGCAGCCCAAGACCCAGGGACGAGCAGTACTTC.

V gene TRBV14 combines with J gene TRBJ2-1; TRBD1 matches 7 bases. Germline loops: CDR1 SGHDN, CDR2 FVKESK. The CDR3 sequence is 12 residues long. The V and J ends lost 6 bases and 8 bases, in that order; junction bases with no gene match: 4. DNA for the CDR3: TGTGCCAGCAGTCGAGGGGGCTATGAGCAGTTCTTC. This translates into CASSRGGYEQFF.

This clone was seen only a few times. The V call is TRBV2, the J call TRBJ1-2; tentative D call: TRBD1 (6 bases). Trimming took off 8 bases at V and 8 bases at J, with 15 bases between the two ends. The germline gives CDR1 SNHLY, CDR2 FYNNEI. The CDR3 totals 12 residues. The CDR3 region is CASLLTGRGYTF. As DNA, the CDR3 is TGTGCCAGCCTCCTCACAGGGAGAGGCTACACCTTC.

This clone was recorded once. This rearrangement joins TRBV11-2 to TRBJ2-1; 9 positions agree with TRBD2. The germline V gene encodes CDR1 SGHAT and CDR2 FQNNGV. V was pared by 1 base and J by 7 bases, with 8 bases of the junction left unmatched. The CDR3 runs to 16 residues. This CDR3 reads CASSLGAGGSANEQFF. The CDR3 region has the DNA TGTGCCAGCAGCTTAGGAGCGGGAGGATCGGCGAATGAGCAGTTCTTC.

Here the CDR3 DNA reads TGTGCCAGCAGTCTGGGACAAGACTACGAGCAGTACTTC. Translation gives CASSLGQDYEQYF. The chain recombines TRBV12-3 or TRBV12-4 with TRBJ2-7; D might be TRBD1 (6 bases). This CDR3 is 13 amino acids long. Deletions cut 5 bases from V and 3 bases from J, with 11 bases between.

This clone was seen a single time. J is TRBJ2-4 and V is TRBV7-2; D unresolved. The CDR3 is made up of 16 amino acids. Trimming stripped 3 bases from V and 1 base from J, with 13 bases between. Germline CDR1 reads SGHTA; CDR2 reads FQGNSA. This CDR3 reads CASSFSTPLAKNIQYF. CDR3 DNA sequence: TGTGCCAGCAGCTTTTCTACCCCGCTGGCCAAAAACATTCAGTACTTC.

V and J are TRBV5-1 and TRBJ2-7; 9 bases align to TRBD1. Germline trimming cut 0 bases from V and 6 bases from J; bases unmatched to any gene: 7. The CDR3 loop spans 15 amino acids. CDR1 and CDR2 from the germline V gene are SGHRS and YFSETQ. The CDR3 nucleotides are TGCGCCAGCAGCTTGGTTGGACAGGGGATGGGCGAGCAGTACTTC. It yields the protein CASSLVGQGMGEQYF.

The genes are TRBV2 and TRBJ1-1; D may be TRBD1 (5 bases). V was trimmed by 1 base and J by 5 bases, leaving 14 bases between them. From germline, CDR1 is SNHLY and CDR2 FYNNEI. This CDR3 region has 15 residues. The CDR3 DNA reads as TGTGCCAGCAGTGAAGTGGGGGGAGGGCCTACTGAAGCTTTCTTT. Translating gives CASSEVGGGPTEAFF.

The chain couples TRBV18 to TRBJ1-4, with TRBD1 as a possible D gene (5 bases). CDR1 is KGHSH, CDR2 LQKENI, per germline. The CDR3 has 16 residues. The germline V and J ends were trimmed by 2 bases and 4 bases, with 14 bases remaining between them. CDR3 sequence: CASSPNSQGLNEKLFF. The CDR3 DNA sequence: TGTGCCAGCTCACCAAACTCCCAGGGACTTAATGAAAAACTGTTTTTT.

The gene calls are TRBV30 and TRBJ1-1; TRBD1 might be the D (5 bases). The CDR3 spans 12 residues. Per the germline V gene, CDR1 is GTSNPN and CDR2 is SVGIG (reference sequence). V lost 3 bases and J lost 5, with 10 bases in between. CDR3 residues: CAWSRVGTEAFF. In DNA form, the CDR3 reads TGTGCCTGGAGCAGGGTGGGGACTGAAGCTTTCTTT.

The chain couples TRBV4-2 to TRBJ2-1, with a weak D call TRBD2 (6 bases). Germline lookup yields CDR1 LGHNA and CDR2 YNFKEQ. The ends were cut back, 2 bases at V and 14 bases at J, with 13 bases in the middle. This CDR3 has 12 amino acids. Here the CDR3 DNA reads TGTGCCAGCAGCCAACCCGGGAGAGAGGAGTTCTTC. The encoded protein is CASSQPGREEFF.

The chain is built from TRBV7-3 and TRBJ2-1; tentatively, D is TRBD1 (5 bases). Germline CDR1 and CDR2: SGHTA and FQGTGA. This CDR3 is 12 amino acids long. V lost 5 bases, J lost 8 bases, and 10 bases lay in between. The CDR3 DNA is TGTGCCAGCAGCCGACAGAAGGATGAGCAGTTCTTC. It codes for CASSRQKDEQFF.

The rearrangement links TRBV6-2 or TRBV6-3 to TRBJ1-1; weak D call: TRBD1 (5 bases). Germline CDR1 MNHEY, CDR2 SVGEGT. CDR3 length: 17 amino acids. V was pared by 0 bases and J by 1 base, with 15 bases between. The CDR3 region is CASSYSSRGGGNTEAFF. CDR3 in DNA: TGTGCCAGCAGTTACTCCTCCCGGGGGGGAGGGAACACTGAAGCTTTCTTT.

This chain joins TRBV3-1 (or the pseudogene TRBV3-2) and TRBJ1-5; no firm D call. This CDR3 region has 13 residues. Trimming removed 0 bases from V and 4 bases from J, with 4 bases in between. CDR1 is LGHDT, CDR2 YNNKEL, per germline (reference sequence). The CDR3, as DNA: TGTGCCAGCAGCCAAGATAGAAATCAGCCCCAGCATTTT. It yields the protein CASSQDRNQPQHF.

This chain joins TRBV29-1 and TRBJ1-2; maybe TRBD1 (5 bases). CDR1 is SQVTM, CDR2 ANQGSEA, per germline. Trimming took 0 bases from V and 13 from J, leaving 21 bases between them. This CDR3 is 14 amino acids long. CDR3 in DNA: TGCAGCGTTGAAGATCGGCGGGGCCCTAAGGTGGGCACCTTC. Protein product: CSVEDRRGPKVGTF.

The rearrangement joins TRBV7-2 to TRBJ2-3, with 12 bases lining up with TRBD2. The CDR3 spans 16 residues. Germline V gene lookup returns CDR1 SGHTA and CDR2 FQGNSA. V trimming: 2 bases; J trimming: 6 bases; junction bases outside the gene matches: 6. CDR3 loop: CASSLLAGGQGDTQYF. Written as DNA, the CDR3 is TGTGCCAGCAGCTTACTAGCGGGAGGGCAGGGGGATACGCAGTATTTT. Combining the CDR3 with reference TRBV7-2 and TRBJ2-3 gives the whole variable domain GAGVSQSPSNKVTEKGKDVELRCDPISGHTALYWYRQSLGQGLEFLIYFQGNSAPDKSGLPSDRFSAERTGGSVSTLTIQRTQQEDSAVYLCASSLLAGGQGDTQYFGPGTRLTVL.

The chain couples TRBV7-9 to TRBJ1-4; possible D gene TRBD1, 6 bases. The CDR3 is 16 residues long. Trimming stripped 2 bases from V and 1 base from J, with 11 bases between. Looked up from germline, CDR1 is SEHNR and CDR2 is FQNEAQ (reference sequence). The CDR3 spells CASSLLSGETNEKLFF. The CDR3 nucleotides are TGTGCCAGCAGCTTATTGTCAGGGGAAACTAATGAAAAACTGTTTTTT.

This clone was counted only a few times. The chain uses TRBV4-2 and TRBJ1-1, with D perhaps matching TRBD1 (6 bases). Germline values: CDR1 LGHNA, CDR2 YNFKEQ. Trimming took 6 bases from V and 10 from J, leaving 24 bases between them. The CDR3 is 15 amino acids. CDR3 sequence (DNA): TGTGCCAGCAGTTTTGTCTGGGGGCAGGAGAGCAGAGCTTTCTTT. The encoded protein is CASSFVWGQESRAFF.

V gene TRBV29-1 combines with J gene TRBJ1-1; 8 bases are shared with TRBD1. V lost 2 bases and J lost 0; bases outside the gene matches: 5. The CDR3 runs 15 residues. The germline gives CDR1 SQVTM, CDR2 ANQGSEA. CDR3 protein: CSVERAGGLNTEAFF. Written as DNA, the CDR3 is TGCAGCGTTGAAAGGGCAGGGGGCCTGAACACTGAAGCTTTCTTT.

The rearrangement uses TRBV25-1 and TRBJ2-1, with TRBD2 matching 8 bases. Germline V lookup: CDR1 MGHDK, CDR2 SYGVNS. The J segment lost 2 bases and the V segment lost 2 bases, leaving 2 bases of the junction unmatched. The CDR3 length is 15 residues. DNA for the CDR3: TGTGCCAGCAGTGAAATAGCGGGACCCTACAATGAGCAGTTCTTC. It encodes CASSEIAGPYNEQFF. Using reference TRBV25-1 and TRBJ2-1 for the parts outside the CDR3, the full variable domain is EADIYQTPRYLVIGTGKKITLECSQTMGHDKMYWYQQDPGMELHLIHYSYGVNSTEKGDLSSESTVSRIRTEHFPLTLESARPSHTSQYLCASSEIAGPYNEQFFGPGTRLTVL.

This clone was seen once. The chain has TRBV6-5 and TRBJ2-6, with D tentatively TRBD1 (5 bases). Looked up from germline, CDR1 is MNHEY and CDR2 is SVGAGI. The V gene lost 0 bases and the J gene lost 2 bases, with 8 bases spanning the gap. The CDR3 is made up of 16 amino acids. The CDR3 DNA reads TGTGCCAGCAGTTACTCGTACAGGACTGGGGCCAACGTCCTGACTTTC. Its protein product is CASSYSYRTGANVLTF.

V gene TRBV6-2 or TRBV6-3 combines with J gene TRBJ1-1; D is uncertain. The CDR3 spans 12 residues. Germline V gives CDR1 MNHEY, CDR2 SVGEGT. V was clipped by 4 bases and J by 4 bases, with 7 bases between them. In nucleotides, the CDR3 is TGTGCCAGCAGTTCGAGGAGCACTGAAGCTTTCTTT. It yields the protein CASSSRSTEAFF.

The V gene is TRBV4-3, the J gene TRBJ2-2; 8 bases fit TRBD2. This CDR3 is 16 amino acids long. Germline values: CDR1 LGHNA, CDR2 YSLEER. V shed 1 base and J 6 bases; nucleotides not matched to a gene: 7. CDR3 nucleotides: TGCGCCAGCAGCCAAGGGAGCGGGAGTGCGGCCGGGGAGCTGTTTTTT. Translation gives CASSQGSGSAAGELFF.

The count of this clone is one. DNA of the CDR3: TGTGCCAGTAGTGAGACAGGGGATGGCTACACCTTC. This gives the protein CASSETGDGYTF. This chain joins TRBV19 and TRBJ1-2; 8 bases align to TRBD1. Germline CDR1 reads LNHDA; CDR2 reads SQIVND (reference sequence). Trimming removed 5 bases from V and 6 bases from J; junction bases left unmatched: 2. The CDR3 contains 12 residues.